This T cell receptor (beta chain) was sequenced during a study of shared clonotypes between healthy human individuals. The deep-level immunoSEQ assay was used. Data came from immunoSEQ multiplex PCR; TCRdb stores just in-frame clones and leaves some out. Seen here are some 2,100,000 clones, under 97% observed once, and the top ten hold approximately 0.13%. This clone occurred a few times. Its antigen is currently unknown. Points from the study as a whole: Sharing across four donors was highest in naive CD4 (around 5%) and lowest in memory CD8 (approximately 0.4%). Rarefaction revealed incomplete sorted-subset sequencing despite large depth.

In germline, CDR1 is SNHLY, CDR2 FYNNEI. The CDR3 has 13 residues. V lost 9 bases to trimming and J lost 7 bases; unmatched junction nucleotides: 6. The clonotype originates from a man aged 18 to 29 in good health. The specimen was naive CD4+ T cells sorted from blood. Subset meaning: CD45RA+ positively selected. The chain carries TRBV2 and TRBJ2-2, with 9 bases identical to TRBD2. CDR3 loop: CASSGRIDGELFF. Written as DNA, the CDR3 is TGTGCCAGTAGCGGGAGAATTGACGGGGAGCTGTTTTTT. The variable domain in full, completed from reference TRBV2 and TRBJ2-2, reads EPEVTQTPSHQVTQMGQEVILRCVPISNHLYFYWYRQILGQKVEFLVSFYNNEISEKSEIFDDQFSVERPDGSNFTLKIRSTKLEDSAMYFCASSGRIDGELFFGEGSRLTVL.